This entry is about one TCR beta chain. The assay used was immunoSEQ (version v3.0), run at survey level. Method: immunoSEQ multiplex PCR; TCRdb's copy keeps in-frame clones and lacks some. Of 22,000 or so clones in the sample, about 80% are singletons; the top ten hold 3.5% to 5%. CDR1 SGHTS and CDR2 YDEGEE come from the germline V gene. V lost 2 bases, J lost 7 bases, and 5 bases stayed unmatched. The CDR3 is 16 residues long. The data originate from a study of long-term antiretroviral therapy in people with HIV. The J gene is TRBJ2-1, the V gene TRBV5-8, with 14 bases fitting TRBD2. This clonotype originated in a man aged 25 to 40 with HIV. The input for sequencing was unsorted PBMCs, taken 5.9 years after starting antiretroviral therapy. The DNA of the CDR3 is TGTGCCAGCAGCTTTCGACTAGCGGGAGGGGGGAATGAGCAGTTCTTC. Protein: CASSFRLAGGGNEQFF.